The next 29 T cell receptor beta chains were all read from a single sample in a study of human versus mouse CDR3 diversity and MHC coevolution. The assay was immunoSEQ multiplex PCR, and TCRdb's table has in-frame clones only and misses some. The sample holds around 77,000 clones, less than 95% seen once. Material for sequencing was naive CD4+ T cells from blood. The sample's subset: CD45RO-negative CD62L-positive naive CD4 T cells. These receptors all stem from a person between 25 and 69 years old in good health.

The CDR3 loop is CASSLGGGNSPLHF. The CDR3, as DNA: TGTGCCAGCAGCTTGGGGGGCGGCAATTCACCCCTCCACTTT. The V call is TRBV5-6, the J call TRBJ1-6; the D gene is possibly TRBD1 (5 bases). Germline V gives CDR1 SGHDT, CDR2 YYEEEE. V gave up 0 bases and J gave up 7 bases, with 8 bases separating them. The length of the CDR3 is 14 residues.

V and J are TRBV1 and TRBJ2-3; the table's D gene call, TRBD2, was not cross checked with the DNA. TRBV1 is a pseudogene locus. The CDR3 covers 16 residues. DNA for the CDR3: TGCACCAGCAGCCTCGGGACTAGCCCTCTCACAGATACGCAGTATTTT. It yields the protein CTSSLGTSPLTDTQYF.

The rearrangement links TRBV4-1 to TRBJ1-1; maybe TRBD1 (5 bases). Trimming removed 0 bases from V and 3 bases from J, with 17 bases in between. The CDR3 length is 17 residues. Germline loops: CDR1 MGHRA, CDR2 YSYEKL. Here the CDR3 DNA reads TGCGCCAGCAGCCAAGATTTATCAGGGCTTTGGGACACTGAAGCTTTCTTT. It encodes CASSQDLSGLWDTEAFF.

The gene calls are TRBV19 and TRBJ2-7; D perhaps matches TRBD2 (6 bases). The CDR3 totals 14 residues. The V end was cut by 4 bases, the J end by 6 bases, with 16 bases between. Germline V gives CDR1 LNHDA, CDR2 SQIVND (reference sequence). The CDR3 region is CASSKPGLPSEQYF. The CDR3 DNA follows: TGTGCCAGTAGTAAACCGGGACTGCCCTCCGAGCAGTACTTC.

The chain has TRBV4-2 and TRBJ2-5; 10 nucleotides align to TRBD2. Germline V gene lookup returns CDR1 LGHNA and CDR2 YNFKEQ. The V and J ends lost 1 base and 2 bases, in that order; junction bases with no gene match: 7. This CDR3 contains 17 residues. DNA of the CDR3: TGTGCCAGCAGCCAAGTCTTAGCGGGGGGAGGGCAAGAGACCCAGTACTTC. This translates into CASSQVLAGGGQETQYF.

The rearrangement links TRBV7-9 to TRBJ1-2; 9 nucleotides line up with TRBD1. The CDR3 has 15 amino acids. Per germline, CDR1 SEHNR and CDR2 FQNEAQ (reference sequence). V shed 5 bases and J 8 bases; nucleotides not matched to a gene: 12. The CDR3 sequence: CASSAATRDREGYTF. DNA for the CDR3: TGTGCCAGCAGCGCTGCTACCCGGGACAGGGAAGGCTACACCTTC.

The chain links TRBV10-2 to TRBJ1-1, with a tentative D call TRBD1 (6 bases). The CDR3 is 14 residues long. Germline values: CDR1 WSHSY, CDR2 SAAADI. Between the trimmed V and J ends, which lost 2 bases and 1 base, there was a span of 8 bases. In nucleotides, the CDR3 is TGCGCCAGCAGTGAGACCAGGGGGAACACTGAAGCTTTCTTT. Amino acid sequence: CASSETRGNTEAFF.

CDR3 residues: CASSSGVDTQYF. In DNA, the CDR3 is TGTGCCAGCAGTTCGGGGGTGGATACGCAGTATTTT. This rearrangement joins TRBV6-5 to TRBJ2-3, with TRBD2 as a possible D gene (6 bases). Looked up from germline, CDR1 is MNHEY and CDR2 is SVGAGI. V gave up 4 bases and J gave up 6 bases, with 8 bases separating them. The CDR3 covers 12 residues.

This chain joins TRBV11-2 and TRBJ2-7; 7 positions agree with TRBD1. The junction had 6 bases not matched to a gene; V was cut back by 5 bases and J by 2 bases. Germline V lookup: CDR1 SGHAT, CDR2 FQNNGV. The CDR3 extends over 14 amino acids. The CDR3 is CASSHGQGAYEQYF. In DNA form, the CDR3 reads TGTGCCAGCAGCCATGGGCAGGGGGCCTACGAGCAGTACTTC.

The chain employs TRBV18 and TRBJ2-1; 8 bases are a match to TRBD2. Germline-derived CDR1 and CDR2 are KGHSH and LQKENI. The CDR3 is made up of 18 amino acids. V lost 3 bases and J lost 0; bases outside the gene matches: 10. CDR3 in amino acids: CASSPRTAGGFSYNEQFF. The CDR3, as DNA: TGTGCCAGCTCACCTAGGACCGCGGGGGGATTCTCCTACAATGAGCAGTTCTTC. Supplemented by reference TRBV18 and TRBJ2-1, the full variable domain reads NAGVMQNPRHLVRRRGQEARLRCSPMKGHSHVYWYRQLPEEGLKFMVYLQKENIIDESGMPKERFSAEFPKEGPSILRIQQVVRGDSAAYFCASSPRTAGGFSYNEQFFGPGTRLTVL.

The sample holds one count of this clone. DNA for the CDR3: TGTGCCAGTAGTAGGGGACAGGGAGTTTTCACCTTCAATCAGCCCCAGCATTTT. It yields the protein CASSRGQGVFTFNQPQHF. The chain joins TRBV19 to TRBJ1-5; 9 bases align to TRBD1. CDR1 and CDR2 from the germline V gene are LNHDA and SQIVND (reference sequence). This CDR3 comprises 18 residues. The J segment lost 3 bases and the V segment lost 4 bases, leaving 13 bases of the junction unmatched.

The rearrangement links TRBV29-1 to TRBJ2-3; D unclear. The germline CDR1 and CDR2 sequences are SQVTM and ANQGSEA. The CDR3 length is 13 residues. Trimming shortened V by 4 bases and J by 1 base, and 9 bases separated the two germline ends. CDR3 sequence reads: CSVGGVGTDTQYF. In DNA, the CDR3 is TGCAGCGTTGGCGGAGTCGGCACAGATACGCAGTATTTT.

The chain uses TRBV30 and TRBJ2-1; tentatively, D is TRBD2 (6 bases). This CDR3 has 12 amino acids. The germline V gene encodes CDR1 GTSNPN and CDR2 SVGIG (reference sequence). The CDR3 DNA follows: TGTGCTCACTCCGCGGGGTACAATGAGCAGTTCTTC. Its protein is CAHSAGYNEQFF.

J is TRBJ2-5 and V is TRBV6-5; D possibly corresponds to TRBD2 (5 bases). The germline gives CDR1 MNHEY, CDR2 SVGAGI. The CDR3 contains 15 residues. Trimming pared 0 bases from V and 3 bases from J, leaving 11 bases between. The CDR3 DNA reads as TGTGCCAGCAGTTACTCGAGACGGGGAAAAGAGACCCAGTACTTC. Amino acids: CASSYSRRGKETQYF.

V gene TRBV30 combines with J gene TRBJ2-4, with TRBD1 as a possible D gene (8 bases). This CDR3 comprises 12 residues. Germline loops: CDR1 GTSNPN, CDR2 SVGIG (reference sequence). The germline V and J ends were trimmed by 5 bases and 9 bases, with 14 bases remaining between them. The CDR3: CAWEQGGGIQYF. The CDR3 region has the DNA TGTGCCTGGGAACAGGGGGGGGGCATTCAGTACTTC.

The chain is built from TRBV5-6 and TRBJ2-2; 7 bases are a match to TRBD2. This CDR3 contains 16 residues. J lost 5 bases, V lost 4 bases, and 11 bases had no gene match. In germline, CDR1 is SGHDT, CDR2 YYEEEE. The DNA for the CDR3 is TGTGCCAGCAGCATGAAAGCGGGGAAAAGGACCGGGGAGCTGTTTTTT. This codes for CASSMKAGKRTGELFF.

The V gene is TRBV6-6, the J gene TRBJ1-4; no definite D call. The CDR3 totals 13 residues. The V end lost 0 bases, the J end lost 7 bases, and 6 bases lay between the germline ends. Germline V gene lookup returns CDR1 MNHNY and CDR2 SVGAGI (reference sequence). In DNA form, the CDR3 reads TGTGCCAGCAGTTACTCGAGAGTTGAAAAACTGTTTTTT. Translated, it gives CASSYSRVEKLFF.

The rearrangement links TRBV18 to TRBJ1-6, with 10 bases identical to TRBD1. Germline lookup yields CDR1 KGHSH and CDR2 LQKENI. The CDR3 spans 16 residues. After removal of 1 base from V and 8 bases from J, the junction contained 5 bases not matched to a gene. The CDR3 region is CASSPRFGTGDSPLHF. In nucleotides, the CDR3 is TGTGCCAGCTCACCACGTTTCGGGACAGGGGATTCACCCCTCCACTTT. Based on the CDR3 plus reference TRBV18 and TRBJ1-6, the full variable domain is NAGVMQNPRHLVRRRGQEARLRCSPMKGHSHVYWYRQLPEEGLKFMVYLQKENIIDESGMPKERFSAEFPKEGPSILRIQQVVRGDSAAYFCASSPRFGTGDSPLHFGNGTRLTVT.

The CDR3 loop reads CASSLGQANYGYTF. The CDR3 DNA reads TGTGCCAGCAGCCTTGGACAGGCCAACTATGGCTACACCTTC. The chain combines TRBV7-9 with TRBJ1-2; 7 bases align to TRBD1. This CDR3 contains 14 residues. The ends lost 5 bases at V and 2 bases at J; junction bases unmatched: 5. Germline V CDR1 and CDR2: SEHNR, FQNEAQ (reference sequence).

The chain employs TRBV29-1 and TRBJ2-1; 9 bases map to TRBD2. The CDR3 has 14 residues. J gave up 0 bases and V 6 bases, and 3 bases lay outside the gene matches. CDR1 SQVTM and CDR2 ANQGSEA come from the germline V gene. In nucleotides, the CDR3 is TGCAGCGTCGCGGGGGGGATCTCCTACAATGAGCAGTTCTTC. Residues: CSVAGGISYNEQFF.

The rearrangement links TRBV7-8 to TRBJ1-3, with a tentative D call TRBD1 (6 bases). The V end was cut by 5 bases, the J end by 8 bases, with 13 bases between. The V gene's germline CDR1 is SGHVS and CDR2 FQNEAQ. CDR3 length: 13 residues. The CDR3 loop is CASSPGVRDTIYF. The CDR3 DNA sequence: TGTGCCAGCAGCCCAGGGGTTAGGGACACCATATATTTT.

This chain connects TRBV12-5 to TRBJ2-4; the D gene is possibly TRBD1 (5 bases). From germline, CDR1 is LGHNT and CDR2 FRNRAP. The length of the CDR3 is 15 residues. V lost 1 base, J lost 3 bases, and 10 bases lay in between. The CDR3 sequence is CASGLAGQLKNIQYF. Here the CDR3 DNA reads TGTGCTAGTGGTTTGGCAGGGCAGCTCAAAAACATTCAGTACTTC. The full variable domain, with the rest looked up from reference TRBV12-5 and TRBJ2-4, is DARVTQTPRHKVTEMGQEVTMRCQPILGHNTVFWYRQTMMQGLELLAYFRNRAPLDDSGMPKDRFSAEMPDATLATLKIQPSEPRDSAVYFCASGLAGQLKNIQYFGAGTRLSVL.

The chain is built from TRBV28 and TRBJ1-2; 8 nucleotides match TRBD1. Trimming took 5 bases from V and 9 from J; bases not matched to a gene: 5. Germline V gene lookup returns CDR1 MDHEN and CDR2 SYDVKM. CDR3 length equals 12 residues. The CDR3 sequence: CASSPGDRRYTF. CDR3 nucleotides: TGTGCCAGCAGTCCCGGGGACAGGCGCTACACCTTC.

This clone was detected only once. J is TRBJ2-3 and V is TRBV7-8; D perhaps matches TRBD2 (5 bases). Germline CDR1 reads SGHVS; CDR2 reads FQNEAQ. Trimming took 4 bases from V and 1 from J, leaving 12 bases between them. CDR3 length: 15 residues. CDR3 in amino acids: CASSSPGVGTDTQYF. The CDR3, as DNA: TGTGCCAGCAGCTCCCCCGGGGTAGGCACAGATACGCAGTATTTT.

This clone was observed once. The V gene is TRBV10-3, the J gene TRBJ2-5, with a weak D call TRBD1 (6 bases). V lost 11 bases, J lost 0 bases, and 13 bases lay in between. CDR3 length: 13 amino acids. Germline loops: CDR1 ENHRY, CDR2 SYGVKD. The DNA of the CDR3 is TGTGCCTGCTCACAGGGATACCAAGAGACCCAGTACTTC. Its translation: CACSQGYQETQYF.

This chain connects TRBV10-3 to TRBJ2-2, with TRBD2 matching over 9 bases. The germline CDR1 and CDR2 sequences are ENHRY and SYGVKD. CDR3 length: 14 residues. With V trimmed by 10 bases and J by 4 bases, 7 bases remained unmatched. The DNA of the CDR3 is TGTGCCACGGAACTAGCGGGTGGCACCGGGGAGCTGTTTTTT. It translates to CATELAGGTGELFF.

This chain uses TRBV11-2 with TRBJ2-5, with a weak D call TRBD1 (6 bases). V was cut by 5 bases and J by 7 bases, with 17 bases left in between. Per the germline V gene, CDR1 is SGHAT and CDR2 is FQNNGV. This CDR3 has 14 residues. The chain's CDR3 is CASSTETGDGTQYF. The DNA of the CDR3 is TGTGCCAGCAGCACCGAGACAGGCGACGGGACCCAGTACTTC. The entire variable domain, with the rest obtained from reference TRBV11-2 and TRBJ2-5, is as follows: EAGVAQSPRYKIIEKRQSVAFWCNPISGHATLYWYQQILGQGPKLLIQFQNNGVVDDSQLPKDRFSAERLKGVDSTLKIQPAKLEDSAVYLCASSTETGDGTQYFGPGTRLLVL.

The gene calls are TRBV5-4 and TRBJ1-1, with a tentative D call TRBD1 (6 bases). The CDR3 totals 14 residues. Germline loops: CDR1 SGHNT, CDR2 YYREEE (reference sequence). V gave up 0 bases and J gave up 1 base, with 7 bases separating them. The CDR3 reads CASSLEQGNTEAFF. CDR3 DNA: TGTGCCAGCAGCTTGGAACAGGGGAACACTGAAGCTTTCTTT.

The V call is TRBV5-1, the J call TRBJ2-1; TRBD2 aligns across 9 bases. Germline V CDR1 and CDR2: SGHRS, YFSETQ. The CDR3 totals 14 residues. The trim removed 5 bases at V and 8 bases at J, leaving 8 bases unmatched. The CDR3 nucleotides are TGCGCCAGCAGTCCCCGCGGGGGGGCCGATGAGCAGTTCTTC. It is translated as CASSPRGGADEQFF.